The rows below give T cell receptor beta chains drawn from one sample of a study of OX40 agonist ivuxolimab in advanced cancers. The assay was immunoSEQ multiplex PCR, and TCRdb's table has in-frame clones only and misses some. The sample shows 40,000 to 55,000 clones, 85% to 95% of them seen only once. Here the sequenced sample was CD4+ or CD8+ T cells sorted from blood, taken in a trial of the OX40 agonist ivuxolimab. These receptor sequences come from an adult with an advanced solid tumor such as melanoma, head and neck, liver or kidney cancer. The CDR3 runs from the conserved cysteine through the conserved F or W. A D gene is named only where the DNA matches it firmly. Size tells how often a clone was seen (once, few, many) or the class of an expanded clone, and some rows leave it out.

j_call: TRBJ2-7
v_call: TRBV7-2
clone_size: once
d_call: TRBD1
cdr3_nt: TGTGCCAGCAGCGAACAGGGGGCTCCCTACGAGCAGTACTTC
cdr3_aa: CASSEQGAPYEQYF

j_call: TRBJ1-5
v_call: TRBV2
clone_size: once
d_call: NA
cdr3_nt: TGTGCCAGCAGTGAACTCAAGGTATTAAATCAGCCCCAGCATTTT
cdr3_aa: CASSELKVLNQPQHF

j_call: TRBJ1-5
v_call: TRBV28
clone_size: NA
d_call: NA
cdr3_nt: TGTGCCAGCAGTTGGCAGGGGATTAGCCAGCCCCAGCATTTT
cdr3_aa: CASSWQGISQPQHF

j_call: TRBJ1-5
v_call: TRBV6-6
clone_size: NA
d_call: NA
cdr3_nt: TGTGCCAGCAGTTACTACCCCCTCAATCAGCCCCAGCATTTT
cdr3_aa: CASSYYPLNQPQHF

j_call: TRBJ2-7
v_call: TRBV4-1
clone_size: NA
d_call: TRBD1
cdr3_nt: TGCGCCAGCAGTCCACAGGGGGCAGGATCCTACGAGCAGTACTTC
cdr3_aa: CASSPQGAGSYEQYF

j_call: TRBJ2-7
v_call: TRBV14
clone_size: NA
d_call: NA
cdr3_nt: TGTGCCAGCAGCCTAGTCGGGCCCTACGAGCAGTACTTC
cdr3_aa: CASSLVGPYEQYF

j_call: TRBJ2-7
v_call: TRBV6-5
clone_size: NA
d_call: NA
cdr3_nt: TGTGCCAGCAGTTACTCAGCGGCACTATCCTACGAGCAGTACTTC
cdr3_aa: CASSYSAALSYEQYF

j_call: TRBJ1-5
v_call: TRBV7-8
clone_size: NA
d_call: NA
cdr3_nt: TGTGCCAGCAGCTTAGAGTGGGAACCCCAGCATTTT
cdr3_aa: CASSLEWEPQHF

j_call: TRBJ2-3
v_call: TRBV7-6
clone_size: NA
d_call: NA
cdr3_nt: TGTGCCAGCAGCTTACTAGTCCTGGGGACAGATACGCAGTATTTT
cdr3_aa: CASSLLVLGTDTQYF

j_call: TRBJ2-7
v_call: TRBV28
clone_size: NA
d_call: NA
cdr3_nt: TGTGCCACCAGAATCGACGGAATCTACGAGCAGTACTTC
cdr3_aa: CATRIDGIYEQYF

j_call: TRBJ1-5
v_call: TRBV19
clone_size: once
d_call: NA
cdr3_nt: TGTGCCAGCCGGAGGTCGGGCGGGACGGGTCAGCCCCAGCATTTT
cdr3_aa: CASRRSGGTGQPQHF

j_call: TRBJ1-2
v_call: TRBV11-2
clone_size: NA
d_call: NA
cdr3_nt: TGTGCCAGCAGCTTAGAGGGGTCAGAAGGCTACACCTTC
cdr3_aa: CASSLEGSEGYTF

j_call: TRBJ1-5
v_call: TRBV4-1
clone_size: NA
d_call: TRBD1
cdr3_nt: TGCGCCAGCAGCCTTGGGGACAGAACCAATCAGCCCCAGCATTTT
cdr3_aa: CASSLGDRTNQPQHF

j_call: TRBJ2-7
v_call: TRBV27
clone_size: once
d_call: NA
cdr3_nt: TGTGCCAGCAGTTATAGATCTACTCGCTCCTACGAGCAGTACTTC
cdr3_aa: CASSYRSTRSYEQYF

j_call: TRBJ2-7
v_call: TRBV14
clone_size: NA
d_call: TRBD2
cdr3_nt: TGTGCCAGCAGCCAAGAAGGAGCGGGAACCCCCTACGAGCAGTACTTC
cdr3_aa: CASSQEGAGTPYEQYF

j_call: TRBJ2-7
v_call: TRBV4-1
clone_size: NA
d_call: TRBD1
cdr3_nt: TGCGCCAGCAGCCTTGGGACAGGACCCTACGAGCAGTACTTC
cdr3_aa: CASSLGTGPYEQYF

j_call: TRBJ1-2
v_call: TRBV7-9
clone_size: NA
d_call: NA
cdr3_nt: TGTGCCAGCAGCCCCGGGACGGACCCATCTAACTATGGCTACACCTTC
cdr3_aa: CASSPGTDPSNYGYTF

j_call: TRBJ2-1
v_call: TRBV6-6
clone_size: once
d_call: NA
cdr3_nt: TGTGCCAGCAGGAGGGAAAATGAGCAGTTCTTC
cdr3_aa: CASRRENEQFF

j_call: TRBJ2-7
v_call: TRBV4-3
clone_size: NA
d_call: NA
cdr3_nt: TGCGCCAGCAGCCAAGCAGCAGGAAGAGTAGTCTACGAGCAGTACTTC
cdr3_aa: CASSQAAGRVVYEQYF

j_call: TRBJ2-7
v_call: TRBV19
clone_size: NA
d_call: TRBD2
cdr3_nt: TGTGCCAGTAGTATCTCTCTAGCGGAAATGTACGAGCAGTACTTC
cdr3_aa: CASSISLAEMYEQYF

j_call: TRBJ1-1
v_call: TRBV7-9
clone_size: NA
d_call: NA
cdr3_nt: TGTGCCAGCAGCTTAGGGAGAAACACTGAAGCTTTCTTT
cdr3_aa: CASSLGRNTEAFF

j_call: TRBJ2-4
v_call: TRBV1
clone_size: once
d_call: NA
cdr3_nt: TGCACCAGCAGCCGGGACAGTCTAGCCAAAAACATTCAGTACTTC
cdr3_aa: CTSSRDSLAKNIQYF

j_call: TRBJ2-3
v_call: TRBV7-9
clone_size: once
d_call: NA
cdr3_nt: TGTGCCAGCAGCTCTACGGGGGACGGGGATACGCAGTATTTT
cdr3_aa: CASSSTGDGDTQYF

j_call: TRBJ2-7
v_call: TRBV13
clone_size: NA
d_call: TRBD1
cdr3_nt: TGTGCCAGTGGGGTAGGGGGCCCTTGGAGCAACGAGCAGTACTTC
cdr3_aa: CASGVGGPWSNEQYF

j_call: TRBJ2-7
v_call: TRBV5-4
clone_size: NA
d_call: TRBD1
cdr3_nt: TGTGCCAGCAGCAGGGACAGGGGCTACGAGCAGTACTTC
cdr3_aa: CASSRDRGYEQYF

j_call: TRBJ2-3
v_call: TRBV5-6
clone_size: NA
d_call: TRBD1
cdr3_nt: TGTGCCAGCAGCGCAGTCCGGGACAGGGGGCCCACAGATACGCAGTATTTT
cdr3_aa: CASSAVRDRGPTDTQYF